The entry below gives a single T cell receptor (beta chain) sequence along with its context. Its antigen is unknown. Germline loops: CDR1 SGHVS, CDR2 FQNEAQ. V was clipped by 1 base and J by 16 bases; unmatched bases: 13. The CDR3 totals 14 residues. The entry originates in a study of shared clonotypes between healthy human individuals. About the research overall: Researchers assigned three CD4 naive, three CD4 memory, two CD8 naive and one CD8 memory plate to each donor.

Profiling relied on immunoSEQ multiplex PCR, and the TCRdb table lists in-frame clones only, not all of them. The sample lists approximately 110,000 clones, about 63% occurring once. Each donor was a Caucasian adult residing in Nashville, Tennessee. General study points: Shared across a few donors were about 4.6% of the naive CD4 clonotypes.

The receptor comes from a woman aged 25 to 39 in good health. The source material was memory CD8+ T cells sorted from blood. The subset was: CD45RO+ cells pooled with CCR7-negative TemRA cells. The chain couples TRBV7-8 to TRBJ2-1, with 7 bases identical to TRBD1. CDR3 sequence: CASSLDNYRGEKFF. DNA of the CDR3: TGTGCCAGCAGCTTAGATAACTACAGGGGAGAGAAATTCTTC.